Listed here are 6 T cell receptor beta chains from one sample, sequenced in a study of T cell responses to AZD1222 COVID-19 vaccine. Here immunoSEQ multiplex PCR was the method, and the copy in TCRdb shows in-frame clones only, minus some. The table shows around 80,000 clones, with 70% to 90% occurring only once. This material consisted of peripheral blood, taken on day 0 of AZD1222 vaccination. The receptor set was obtained from an adult in good health.

This clone was seen once. The chain joins TRBV5-1 to TRBJ1-1; no reliable D call. This CDR3 is 14 amino acids long. The germline V and J ends were trimmed by 5 bases and 8 bases, with 19 bases remaining between them. Germline V gives CDR1 SGHRS, CDR2 YFSETQ. CDR3: CASRVTGDGSEAFF. For the CDR3, the DNA is TGCGCCAGCAGAGTCACCGGGGATGGCTCGGAAGCTTTCTTT.

V is TRBV12-3 or TRBV12-4 and J is TRBJ1-2; the D is unclear. Trimming left V 7 bases short and J 6 bases short, with 15 bases between. The CDR3 is made up of 13 amino acids. The CDR3 region has the DNA TGTGCCAGCACACTCGAAAGCGGCGATGGCTACACCTTC. Protein sequence: CASTLESGDGYTF.

The chain carries TRBV7-2 and TRBJ2-3; D is perhaps TRBD2 (6 bases). This CDR3 is built from 15 residues. Trimming took 2 bases from V and 2 from J, leaving 11 bases between them. CDR1 is SGHTA, CDR2 FQGNSA, per germline. For the CDR3, the DNA is TGTGCCAGCAGCTTAATTTCGGGAGTCACAGATACGCAGTATTTT. It codes for CASSLISGVTDTQYF.

This clone was seen just once. CDR3: CASIGVVLSTDTQYF. CDR3 nucleotide sequence: TGTGCCAGCATTGGTGTAGTGTTATCCACAGATACGCAGTATTTT. The V and J genes are TRBV2 and TRBJ2-3, with no clear D. The CDR3 sequence is 15 residues long. V lost 7 bases to trimming and J lost 2 bases, with 16 bases between them. The germline V gene has CDR1 SNHLY and CDR2 FYNNEI. Together with reference TRBV2 and TRBJ2-3, the CDR3 gives the full variable domain: EPEVTQTPSHQVTQMGQEVILRCVPISNHLYFYWYRQILGQKVEFLVSFYNNEISEKSEIFDDQFSVERPDGSNFTLKIRSTKLEDSAMYFCASIGVVLSTDTQYFGPGTRLTVL.

V and J are TRBV5-1 and TRBJ2-2; D may correspond to TRBD1 or TRBD2 (5 bases each). Germline CDR1 SGHRS, CDR2 YFSETQ. CDR3 length: 15 residues. V was trimmed by 4 bases and J by 7 bases, leaving 17 bases between them. CDR3: CASSGDLGMGGELFF. CDR3 nucleotide sequence: TGCGCCAGCAGCGGGGACCTGGGGATGGGCGGGGAGCTGTTTTTT.

The chain links TRBV7-9 to TRBJ2-2; D is unresolved. CDR1 and CDR2 (germline): SEHNR, FQNEAQ (reference sequence). V gave up 1 base and J gave up 2 bases, with 11 bases separating them. This CDR3 has 16 residues. The CDR3 sequence: CASSLGGPRNTGELFF. CDR3 sequence (DNA): TGTGCCAGCAGCTTAGGCGGACCGAGAAACACCGGGGAGCTGTTTTTT.